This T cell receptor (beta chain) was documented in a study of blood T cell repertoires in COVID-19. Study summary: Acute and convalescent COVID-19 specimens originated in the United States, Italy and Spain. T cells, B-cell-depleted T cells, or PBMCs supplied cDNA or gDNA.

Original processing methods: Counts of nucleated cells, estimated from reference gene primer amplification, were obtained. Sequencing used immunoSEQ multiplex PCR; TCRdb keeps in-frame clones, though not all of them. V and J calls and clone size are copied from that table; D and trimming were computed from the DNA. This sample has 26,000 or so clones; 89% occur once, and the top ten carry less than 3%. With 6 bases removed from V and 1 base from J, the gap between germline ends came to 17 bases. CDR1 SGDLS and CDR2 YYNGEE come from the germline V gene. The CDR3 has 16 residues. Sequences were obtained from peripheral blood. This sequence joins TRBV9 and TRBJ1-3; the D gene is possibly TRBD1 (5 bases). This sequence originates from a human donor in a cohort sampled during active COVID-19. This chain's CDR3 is CASTTGHGLSGNTIYF. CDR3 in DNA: TGTGCCAGCACCACTGGACACGGATTGTCTGGAAACACCATATATTTT.